Listed here are 32 T cell receptor beta chains from one sample, sequenced in a study of blood T cell repertoires in COVID-19. Sequencing used immunoSEQ multiplex PCR; TCRdb keeps in-frame clones, though not all of them. The sample holds some 270,000 clones, roughly 86% seen once. Sequenced: peripheral blood. Receptor source: a woman aged 55-69 years who had recovered from COVID-19.

This rearrangement joins TRBV7-8 to TRBJ2-7; D is possibly TRBD2 (5 bases). The germline V gene has CDR1 SGHVS and CDR2 FQNEAQ. The CDR3 is made up of 15 amino acids. V gave up 1 base and J gave up 3 bases, with 13 bases separating them. The CDR3 loop is CASSLDAGSLYEQYF. For the CDR3, the DNA is TGTGCCAGCAGCTTAGACGCGGGCAGCCTCTACGAGCAGTACTTC.

The chain has TRBV5-1 and TRBJ1-2; the D gene is possibly TRBD1 (6 bases). Germline V gene lookup returns CDR1 SGHRS and CDR2 YFSETQ. V lost 6 bases and J lost 4, with 31 bases in between. The CDR3 runs to 19 residues. CDR3 residues: CASMWRPPRSVTGVYGYTF. The CDR3 DNA is TGCGCCAGCATGTGGAGACCCCCCCGGTCGGTGACAGGTGTCTATGGCTACACCTTC.

In this sample, this clone turned up once. The J gene is TRBJ1-5, the V gene TRBV19; no clear D gene. CDR3 length equals 13 residues. CDR1 is LNHDA, CDR2 SQIVND, per germline (reference sequence). V was clipped by 2 bases and J by 6 bases, with 8 bases between them. CDR3 amino acids: CASSIRVSQPQHF. In nucleotides, the CDR3 is TGTGCCAGTAGTATACGGGTTAGTCAGCCCCAGCATTTT.

This clone was counted only a few times. The CDR3 loop is CASSPDRYTEAFF. Written as DNA, the CDR3 is TGTGCCAGCAGCCCGGACAGGTACACTGAAGCTTTCTTT. The J gene is TRBJ1-1, the V gene TRBV7-3, with TRBD1 matching over 7 bases. Looked up from germline, CDR1 is SGHTA and CDR2 is FQGTGA. There are 13 residues in the CDR3. V gave up 5 bases and J gave up 3 bases; unmatched junction bases: 3.

As for this clone: The junction does not match germline at one end; this may be a read error. J is TRBJ2-7 and V is TRBV7-2, with TRBD2 as a possible D gene (5 bases). Germline CDR1 SGHTA, CDR2 FQGNSA. The CDR3 is made up of 12 amino acids. The DNA of the CDR3 is TGTGCCAGCAGTTTAGCCCTCCGGGGGCAGTACTTC. It is translated as CASSLALRGQYF.

This clone has more than one count but fewer than ten. The gene calls are TRBV2 and TRBJ2-3, with a weak D call TRBD1 (6 bases). CDR1 and CDR2 (germline): SNHLY, FYNNEI. The length of the CDR3 is 13 residues. V lost 4 bases and J 11 bases, leaving 16 bases between the germline ends. CDR3 residues: CASSVGRGMEQYF. CDR3 coding DNA: TGTGCCAGCAGTGTCGGAAGGGGGATGGAGCAGTATTTT.

The rearrangement uses TRBV9 and TRBJ2-1, with 15 bases that match TRBD2. V lost 4 bases, J lost 8 bases, and 13 bases stayed unmatched. This CDR3 is 18 amino acids long. Germline loops: CDR1 SGDLS, CDR2 YYNGEE. In nucleotides, the CDR3 is TGTGCCAGCAGCTACGGACTAGCGGGGGGGCGGGACGGAGATGAGCAGTTCTTC. It translates to CASSYGLAGGRDGDEQFF.

The rearrangement uses TRBV18 and TRBJ2-2; possibly TRBD1 for D (6 bases). Germline loops: CDR1 KGHSH, CDR2 LQKENI. CDR3 size: 15 residues. Trimming removed 6 bases at V and 1 base at J, with 12 bases between. CDR3 DNA sequence: TGTGCCAGCTCTCTGGGGGCTCTGAACACCGGGGAGCTGTTTTTT. The encoded protein is CASSLGALNTGELFF.

Notes on this clone: The junction differs from germline at one of its ends, possibly a read error. This chain uses TRBV7-7 with TRBJ2-5; 9 bases are shared with TRBD1. This CDR3 spans 15 amino acids. The germline CDR1 and CDR2 sequences are SSHAT and FNYEAQ (reference sequence). CDR3 protein: CASSLPGQGQETQYF. The CDR3 DNA follows: TGTGCTAGCAGCTTACCGGGACAGGGCCAAGAGACCCAGTACTTC. Full variable domain (remainder filled in from reference TRBV7-7 and TRBJ2-5): GAGVSQSPRYKVTKRGQDVTLRCDPISSHATLYWYQQALGQGPEFLTYFNYEAQPDKSGLPSDRFSAERPEGSISTLTIQRTEQRDSAMYRCASSLPGQGQETQYFGPGTRLLVL.

The chain employs TRBV9 and TRBJ2-3; weak D call: TRBD2 (5 bases). The CDR3 covers 16 residues. The germline V gene encodes CDR1 SGDLS and CDR2 YYNGEE. V was pared by 4 bases and J by 0 bases, with 15 bases between. The CDR3 protein is CASSSSADPSTDTQYF. The CDR3 nucleotides read TGTGCCAGCAGCAGTAGCGCGGACCCTAGCACAGATACGCAGTATTTT.

The V call is TRBV5-5, the J call TRBJ1-5; a weak D match, TRBD1 (5 bases). This CDR3 contains 16 residues. Germline CDR1 and CDR2: SGHKS and YYEKEE (reference sequence). Trimming removed 3 bases from V and 0 bases from J, with 13 bases in between. The CDR3 here is CASSSGGVHSNQPQHF. CDR3 nucleotide sequence: TGTGCCAGCAGCTCCGGGGGGGTCCATAGCAATCAGCCCCAGCATTTT.

With respect to this clone: A junction end diverges from the germline sequence, so it may reflect a read error. This chain uses TRBV2 with TRBJ2-7; 12 bases align to TRBD2. The CDR3 consists of 15 residues. CDR1 and CDR2 (germline): SNHLY, FYNNEI. CDR3 sequence: CASSVSSGTSGPNHF. The DNA for the CDR3 is TGTGCCAGCAGTGTAAGTTCCGGGACTAGCGGGCCTAACCACTTC.

The chain is built from TRBV10-3 and TRBJ2-7; 8 bases line up with TRBD1. CDR3 length equals 13 residues. Trimming at V came to 2 bases and at J to 3 bases, leaving 0 bases not matched to a gene. From germline, CDR1 is ENHRY and CDR2 SYGVKD. DNA for the CDR3: TGTGCCATCAGTGAGACAGGGGGCTACGAGCAGTACTTC. Amino acids: CAISETGGYEQYF.

V and J are TRBV6-5 and TRBJ1-1; 8 bases map to TRBD1. V lost 4 bases and J lost 5; bases outside the gene matches: 9. The CDR3 is 15 residues long. Germline V lookup: CDR1 MNHEY, CDR2 SVGAGI. CDR3 bases: TGTGCCAGCAGTTCACGGGACAGGTCCTCGACTGAAGCTTTCTTT. Translating it yields CASSSRDRSSTEAFF.

The chain employs TRBV19 and TRBJ2-7; the D gene is possibly TRBD1 (5 bases). V lost 3 bases to trimming and J lost 3 bases, with 6 bases between them. Germline CDR1 and CDR2: LNHDA and SQIVND (reference sequence). There are 12 residues in the CDR3. The CDR3 here is CASSMQGYEQYF. CDR3 sequence (DNA): TGTGCCAGTAGTATGCAGGGCTACGAGCAGTACTTC.

There are a few counts of this clone. This chain joins TRBV5-4 and TRBJ2-5; no firm D call. CDR1 and CDR2 from the germline V gene are SGHNT and YYREEE (reference sequence). This CDR3 region has 14 residues. The V end was cut by 2 bases, the J end by 1 base, with 9 bases between. The CDR3 sequence is CASSLSGSQETQYF. In nucleotides, the CDR3 is TGTGCCAGCAGCTTAAGTGGCAGCCAAGAGACCCAGTACTTC.

This clone has just a few counts. This chain joins TRBV11-3 and TRBJ2-1; weak D call: TRBD2 (6 bases). With 5 bases removed from V and 8 bases from J, the gap between germline ends came to 19 bases. There are 15 residues in the CDR3. Germline V CDR1 and CDR2: SGHNT, YENEEA. The CDR3 is CASSGNGGTLDEQFF. The CDR3 region has the DNA TGTGCCAGCAGCGGTAATGGGGGGACCCTCGATGAGCAGTTCTTC.

This rearrangement joins TRBV6-1 to TRBJ2-3, with a tentative D call TRBD2 (5 bases). Germline values: CDR1 MNHNS, CDR2 SASEGT. The germline V and J ends were trimmed by 3 bases and 1 base, with 11 bases remaining between them. The CDR3 has 15 residues. CDR3 sequence (DNA): TGTGCCAGCAGTGATCCATTCGGGGGCACAGATACGCAGTATTTT. Its translation is CASSDPFGGTDTQYF.

This clone was counted between two and nine times. The CDR3 protein is CASSWTSQTYEQYF. CDR3 sequence (DNA): TGTGCCAGCAGCTGGACTAGCCAGACCTACGAGCAGTACTTC. The chain uses TRBV7-8 and TRBJ2-7; TRBD2 matches 8 bases. The CDR3 length is 14 residues. The J segment lost 2 bases and the V segment lost 4 bases, leaving 4 bases of the junction unmatched. Germline loops: CDR1 SGHVS, CDR2 FQNEAQ.

The chain has TRBV19 and TRBJ2-7, with 11 bases that match TRBD1. This CDR3 is 14 amino acids long. Trimming cost V 3 bases and J 7 bases; bases outside gene matches: 5. Germline CDR1 is LNHDA and CDR2 is SQIVND (reference sequence). The CDR3: CASSMGQGVGEQYF. CDR3 DNA: TGTGCCAGTAGTATGGGACAGGGGGTGGGAGAGCAGTACTTC.

V and J are TRBV27 and TRBJ2-7; 7 bases fit TRBD1. The J segment lost 6 bases and the V segment lost 5 bases, leaving 10 bases of the junction unmatched. The CDR3 is made up of 14 amino acids. The germline gives CDR1 MNHEY, CDR2 SMNVEV (reference sequence). DNA of the CDR3: TGTGCCAGCAGTAGGGGACAGCTTGCTGGCGAGCAGTACTTC. This codes for CASSRGQLAGEQYF.

This clone appeared once. The rearrangement links TRBV10-3 to TRBJ2-7, with D tentatively TRBD1 (6 bases). CDR3 size: 14 residues. V was pared by 5 bases and J by 1 base, with 12 bases between. CDR1 and CDR2 from the germline V gene are ENHRY and SYGVKD. For the CDR3, the DNA is TGTGCCATCAGTTTGACAGGCGAATCCTACGAGCAGTACTTC. Protein: CAISLTGESYEQYF.

This chain joins TRBV3-1 (or the pseudogene TRBV3-2) and TRBJ2-2; D is perhaps TRBD1 (5 bases). Germline V CDR1 and CDR2: LGHDT, YNNKEL (reference sequence). V was trimmed by 10 bases and J by 2 bases, leaving 11 bases between them. The CDR3 totals 13 residues. Here the CDR3 DNA reads TGTGCCATCTCGGACACTAACACCGGGGAGCTGTTTTTT. It encodes CAISDTNTGELFF.

The chain is built from TRBV27 and TRBJ2-7, with D possibly TRBD2 on 5 matching bases. This CDR3 is 15 amino acids long. Trimming pared 4 bases from V and 3 bases from J, leaving 16 bases between. Germline V gene lookup returns CDR1 MNHEY and CDR2 SMNVEV (reference sequence). The CDR3 DNA is TGTGCCAGCAGTTCCGTCCTTGAAGCGGACTACGAGCAGTACTTC. Protein sequence: CASSSVLEADYEQYF.

The J gene is TRBJ1-2, the V gene TRBV4-3; D remains ambiguous. Germline CDR1 is LGHNA and CDR2 is YSLEER. Between the trimmed V and J ends, which lost 3 bases and 3 bases, there was a span of 8 bases. This CDR3 is built from 13 residues. Here the CDR3 reads CASSQEGYYGYTF. CDR3 bases: TGCGCCAGCAGCCAGGAGGGCTACTATGGCTACACCTTC.

The chain combines TRBV4-2 with TRBJ2-7, with 10 nucleotides matching TRBD1. The V gene's germline CDR1 is LGHNA and CDR2 YNFKEQ. V lost 4 bases to trimming and J lost 1 base; unmatched junction nucleotides: 4. CDR3 length: 15 amino acids. The CDR3: CASSRDRGLSYEQYF. CDR3 DNA: TGTGCCAGCAGCCGGGACAGGGGTCTTTCCTACGAGCAGTACTTC.

The genes are TRBV10-2 and TRBJ1-2, with TRBD1 identical over 10 bases. This CDR3 has 15 residues. Germline CDR1 WSHSY, CDR2 SAAADI. V shed 4 bases, J shed 2 bases, and the junction held 4 bases outside the gene matches. The CDR3 spells CASSGGTGANYGYTF. CDR3 in DNA: TGCGCCAGCAGTGGAGGGACAGGGGCCAACTATGGCTACACCTTC.

CDR3 bases: TGTGCCAGCAGTTACCCCGGGACAGGGCAAGAGACCCAGTACTTC. Its protein product is CASSYPGTGQETQYF. The genes are TRBV6-5 and TRBJ2-5; 9 bases agree with TRBD1. This CDR3 comprises 15 residues. The V and J ends lost 2 bases and 2 bases, in that order; junction bases with no gene match: 3. CDR1 is MNHEY, CDR2 SVGAGI, per germline.

The chain recombines TRBV5-1 with TRBJ2-3; TRBD2 agrees at 10 bases. This CDR3 region has 15 residues. The germline V gene encodes CDR1 SGHRS and CDR2 YFSETQ. The V segment lost 3 bases and the J segment 1 base; nucleotides outside the gene matches: 2. CDR3 in amino acids: CASSWSGGGTDTQYF. CDR3 bases: TGCGCCAGCAGCTGGAGCGGGGGGGGCACAGATACGCAGTATTTT. Looking up the rest from reference TRBV5-1 and TRBJ2-3 gives the full variable domain: KAGVTQTPRYLIKTRGQQVTLSCSPISGHRSVSWYQQTPGQGLQFLFEYFSETQRNKGNFPGRFSGRQFSNSRSEMNVSTLELGDSALYLCASSWSGGGTDTQYFGPGTRLTVL.

CDR3 nucleotides: TGTGCCAGCAGCCCCGGGACTAGTAGAACCGGGGAGCTGTTTTTT. This gives the protein CASSPGTSRTGELFF. The genes are TRBV7-3 and TRBJ2-2, with TRBD2 matching over 8 bases. V was clipped by 5 bases and J by 5 bases; unmatched bases: 7. This CDR3 comprises 15 residues. CDR1 is SGHTA and CDR2 is FQGTGA in the germline V gene. Full variable domain (outside the CDR3, taken from reference TRBV7-3 and TRBJ2-2): GAGVSQTPSNKVTEKGKYVELRCDPISGHTALYWYRQSLGQGPEFLIYFQGTGAADDSGLPNDRFFAVRPEGSVSTLKIQRTERGDSAVYLCASSPGTSRTGELFFGEGSRLTVL.

This chain uses TRBV7-8 with TRBJ1-4, with 8 bases lining up with TRBD1. The CDR3 contains 16 residues. Germline-derived CDR1 and CDR2 are SGHVS and FQNEAQ. Losses at the gene ends were 2 bases for V and 9 bases for J; bases not matched to a gene: 11. The CDR3 spells CASSLWGPTGVQKLFF. The DNA of the CDR3 is TGTGCCAGCAGCTTATGGGGACCGACAGGGGTCCAAAAACTGTTTTTT.

This clone was counted only a few times. This CDR3 is also generated by other DNA sequences in the sample. The chain couples TRBV7-9 to TRBJ1-5; D gene ambiguous. Germline V gene sequence: CDR1 SEHNR, CDR2 FQNEAQ (reference sequence). CDR3 length: 14 amino acids. Deletions cut 3 bases from V and 4 bases from J, with 10 bases between. The CDR3: CASSFTGSNQPQHF. The CDR3 DNA sequence: TGTGCCAGCAGCTTTACGGGGTCGAATCAGCCCCAGCATTTT. The complete variable domain, with remaining parts taken from reference TRBV7-9 and TRBJ1-5, reads DTGVSQNPRHKITKRGQNVTFRCDPISEHNRLYWYRQTLGQGPEFLTYFQNEAQLEKSRLLSDRFSAERPKGSFSTLEIQRTEQGDSAMYLCASSFTGSNQPQHFGDGTRLSIL.